Below, 10 T cell receptor beta chains from the same sample are listed, as sequenced in a study of T cell responses to AZD1222 COVID-19 vaccine. TCRdb's copy holds only in-frame clones and misses some; the assay was immunoSEQ multiplex PCR. The data contain roughly 150,000 clones, around 93% of them singletons. The sample consisted of peripheral blood, taken on day 0 of AZD1222 vaccination. These receptors came from an adult in good health.

The J gene is TRBJ2-1, the V gene TRBV28; D perhaps matches TRBD2 (6 bases). The CDR3 totals 12 residues. The ends were cut back, 6 bases at V and 8 bases at J, with 11 bases in the middle. Per the germline V gene, CDR1 is MDHEN and CDR2 is SYDVKM. The DNA of the CDR3 is TGTGCCAGCAGCAGAGCGGGCTATGAGCAGTTCTTC. This sequence encodes CASSRAGYEQFF.

The rearrangement links TRBV6-2 or TRBV6-3 to TRBJ1-5; D unresolved. With 2 bases removed from V and 5 bases from J, the gap between germline ends came to 4 bases. The CDR3 has 12 amino acids. Per the germline V gene, CDR1 is MNHEY and CDR2 is SVGEGT. The chain's CDR3 is CASSYRDQPQHF. For the CDR3, the DNA is TGTGCCAGCAGTTACCGAGATCAGCCCCAGCATTTT.

The chain recombines TRBV7-6 with TRBJ1-3, with D maybe TRBD1 (6 bases). Germline V lookup: CDR1 SGHVS, CDR2 FNYEAQ. Trimming removed 5 bases at V and 3 bases at J, with 14 bases between. CDR3 length equals 15 residues. CDR3 bases: TGTGCCAGCAGCCGAGACTGGACAGATGGAAACACCATATATTTT. Its protein product is CASSRDWTDGNTIYF.

The chain links TRBV7-3 to TRBJ2-2; D possibly corresponds to TRBD2 (7 bases). Trimming took 1 base from V and 1 from J, leaving 16 bases between them. CDR3 length equals 18 residues. Per the germline V gene, CDR1 is SGHTA and CDR2 is FQGTGA. CDR3 bases: TGTGCCAGCAGCTTAATTGGCGGGGGCATCGGGAACACCGGGGAGCTGTTTTTT. It encodes CASSLIGGGIGNTGELFF.

V and J are TRBV19 and TRBJ2-1; tentatively, D is TRBD1 or TRBD2 (6 bases each). V was pared by 1 base and J by 7 bases, with 14 bases between. This CDR3 spans 15 amino acids. The V gene's germline CDR1 is LNHDA and CDR2 SQIVND (reference sequence). In DNA form, the CDR3 reads TGTGCCAGTAGTATAGGGGGGCGGGGAATTAATGAGCAGTTCTTC. The encoded protein is CASSIGGRGINEQFF.

This chain connects TRBV25-1 to TRBJ1-1; tentatively, D is TRBD1 (5 bases). Trimming stripped 10 bases from V and 4 bases from J, with 16 bases between. The V gene's germline CDR1 is MGHDK and CDR2 SYGVNS. CDR3 size: 13 residues. The CDR3 region has the DNA TGTGCCACCGCGAAGGTGGGGCCCACTGAAGCTTTCTTT. Translated, it gives CATAKVGPTEAFF.

The chain is built from TRBV25-1 and TRBJ1-1; a weak D match, TRBD1 (5 bases). CDR1 is MGHDK, CDR2 SYGVNS, per germline. Trimming cost V 7 bases and J 7 bases, with 16 bases left between them. The CDR3 consists of 13 residues. This CDR3 reads CASKNGGGGEAFF. The CDR3 DNA sequence: TGTGCCAGCAAAAATGGCGGGGGAGGTGAAGCTTTCTTT.

The gene calls are TRBV7-2 and TRBJ1-5; weak D call: TRBD1 (6 bases). Trimming stripped 5 bases from V and 2 bases from J, with 10 bases between. Germline CDR1 reads SGHTA; CDR2 reads FQGNSA. CDR3 length: 14 residues. CDR3: CASSVQGGNQPQHF. The CDR3 DNA is TGTGCCAGCAGCGTACAGGGAGGCAATCAGCCCCAGCATTTT.

V is TRBV28 and J is TRBJ1-6, with D perhaps matching TRBD1 (5 bases). Germline-derived CDR1 and CDR2 are MDHEN and SYDVKM. V was pared by 6 bases and J by 9 bases, with 18 bases between. This CDR3 comprises 15 residues. The CDR3 here is CASSPIHGQGSPLHF. CDR3 DNA: TGTGCCAGCAGCCCTATCCACGGGCAGGGTTCACCCCTCCACTTT.

This CDR3 is CASSSSSSSNEQFF. DNA for the CDR3: TGTGCCAGCAGTTCGTCTAGCTCGTCCAATGAGCAGTTCTTC. The chain combines TRBV27 with TRBJ2-1; the D gene is possibly TRBD2 (5 bases). Germline V gene sequence: CDR1 MNHEY, CDR2 SMNVEV (reference sequence). Deletions cut 4 bases from V and 6 bases from J, with 13 bases between. The CDR3 spans 14 residues.